The 2 T cell receptor beta chains below all came from one sample that was sequenced in a study of blood T cell repertoires in COVID-19. The assay was immunoSEQ multiplex PCR, and TCRdb's table has in-frame clones only and misses some. Of 330,000 or so clones listed, roughly 87% are singletons. Sequencing used PBMCs or T cells enriched from blood (not recorded which). The origin of the receptors is a woman in her twenties or thirties who had recovered from COVID-19.

The chain carries TRBV29-1 and TRBJ2-1; 10 bases match TRBD2. The V segment lost 4 bases and the J segment 3 bases; nucleotides outside the gene matches: 3. The CDR3 runs 14 residues. The germline CDR1 and CDR2 sequences are SQVTM and ANQGSEA. CDR3 region: CSVATSGDYNEQFF. The CDR3 nucleotides are TGCAGCGTTGCTACTAGCGGGGACTACAATGAGCAGTTCTTC.

V usage is TRBV5-6 and J usage is TRBJ1-1, with 8 bases matching TRBD1. The CDR3 contains 16 residues. Trimming removed 4 bases from V and 0 bases from J; junction bases left unmatched: 8. Germline values: CDR1 SGHDT, CDR2 YYEEEE. The CDR3 spells CASSPGTGFVNTEAFF. DNA of the CDR3: TGTGCCAGCAGCCCAGGGACAGGATTCGTGAACACTGAAGCTTTCTTT.